This T cell receptor beta chain came from a study of T-cell reconstitution after alpha-beta-depleted transplantation in children. The V and J ends lost 5 bases and 3 bases respectively, with 14 bases between them. Germline CDR1 SQVTM, CDR2 ANQGSEA. This CDR3 spans 13 amino acids. Study observations and caveats: Certain patients had high TCRbeta diversity at day 60, and it came from recipient T cells and thymic progenitors that survived. The study reportedly traced alpha-beta T cells about two months after transplant to several hundred expanded graft clones. When one year had passed after transplant, most T-cell counts and diversity came from newly produced T cells.

Details on this clonotype: Its antigen is not known.

Unique molecular identifiers were used to barcode this TCRbeta library. TCRdb independently ran MiXCR on the PCR reads; one entry per CDR3 protein. The table has some 78,000 distinct CDR3 sequences, 14% seen once. The rearrangement uses TRBV29-1 and TRBJ2-7; tentative D call: TRBD1 (7 bases). This TCR came from a male patient between 2 and 10 years old who had a stem cell transplant for acute lymphoblastic leukemia, so the T cells may come from the graft donor. The sequencing here drew on PBMCs, mostly from graft donor cells, taken 180 days after TCRalphabeta/CD19-depleted stem cell transplant. The CDR3 sequence: CSVSQGEVYEQYF. Here the CDR3 DNA reads TGCAGCGTTTCCCAGGGGGAGGTCTACGAGCAGTACTTC.